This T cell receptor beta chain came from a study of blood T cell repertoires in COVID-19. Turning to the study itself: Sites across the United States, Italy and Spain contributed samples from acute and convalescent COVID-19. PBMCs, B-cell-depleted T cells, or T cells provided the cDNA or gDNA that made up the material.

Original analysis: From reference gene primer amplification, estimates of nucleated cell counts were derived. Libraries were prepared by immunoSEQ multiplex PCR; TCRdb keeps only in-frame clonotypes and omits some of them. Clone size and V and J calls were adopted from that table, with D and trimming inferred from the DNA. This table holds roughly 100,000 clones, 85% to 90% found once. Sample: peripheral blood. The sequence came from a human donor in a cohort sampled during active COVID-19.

The CDR3 nucleotides read TGTGCCAGCAGCCTCCGGGACAGGGGTTATGGCTACACCTTC. Its protein is CASSLRDRGYGYTF. This chain uses TRBV5-8 with TRBJ1-2, with TRBD1 matching 10 bases. The V and J ends lost 4 bases and 5 bases, in that order; junction bases with no gene match: 5. This CDR3 has 14 residues. Germline V CDR1 and CDR2: SGHTS, YDEGEE.